Listed here is a single T cell receptor beta chain. Its antigen is undetermined. This CDR3 contains 15 residues. Per the germline V gene, CDR1 is SQVTM and CDR2 is ANQGSEA. Trimming took 3 bases from V and 2 from J; bases not matched to a gene: 6. This record comes from a study of T cells in Graves' hyperthyroidism and ophthalmopathy. There were TCR beta CDR3 regions amplified from RNA transcripts. Primed by the HTBI set, a first-round RT-PCR was run on the TCR CDR3. TCRdb re-analysed the multiplex PCR reads in MiXCR, keeping a single row per CDR3 protein. The sample contains about 26,000 distinct CDR3 sequences, around 40% of which appear only once. Patients between 18 and 65 years old had hyperthyroidism, newly diagnosed and lasting under 2 months. The PBMCs had their origin in roughly 9.8 ml of fresh peripheral blood. The study, taken as a whole, reports: Within blood appeared most thyroid clonotypes that had expanded above 0.001. Ophthalmopathy and stable hyperthyroidism were told apart by a 13 V-J model.

The sequenced sample was blood. This sequence joins TRBV29-1 and TRBJ2-2; 7 positions agree with TRBD1. The TCR was taken from a woman younger than 45 with Graves' hyperthyroidism. Here the CDR3 reads CSVELGQSNTGELFF. CDR3 sequence (DNA): TGCAGCGTTGAGTTGGGACAGAGTAACACCGGGGAGCTGTTTTTT.